The 3 T cell receptor beta chains presented below share a single source sample, sequenced in a study of blood T cell repertoires in COVID-19. Generated by immunoSEQ multiplex PCR, the TCRdb table keeps only in-frame clones and is missing some. Among about 73,000 clones listed, roughly nine tenths were seen once. Sequencing input: peripheral blood. The receptors stem from a man of 80 years or more with acute or convalescent COVID-19.

The chain links TRBV10-2 to TRBJ2-2; tentative D call: TRBD1 (6 bases). Trimming stripped 10 bases from V and 1 base from J, with 13 bases between. The CDR3 totals 14 residues. Germline values: CDR1 WSHSY, CDR2 SAAADI. DNA of the CDR3: TGCGCCAACAGCAGGGGCATGAACACCGGGGAGCTGTTTTTT. Protein sequence: CANSRGMNTGELFF.

CDR3 in DNA: TGTGCCATCAGTGAGGTTCAGGGGCTGAACACTGAAGCTTTCTTT. The encoded protein is CAISEVQGLNTEAFF. The chain employs TRBV10-3 and TRBJ1-1; tentative D call: TRBD1 (6 bases). The CDR3 consists of 15 residues. CDR1 is ENHRY, CDR2 SYGVKD, per germline. V dropped 2 bases and J dropped 0 bases, with 10 bases sitting between them.

This chain connects TRBV9 to TRBJ2-1, with 7 bases fitting TRBD2. The CDR3 covers 16 residues. V lost 0 bases, J lost 8 bases, and 11 bases stayed unmatched. CDR1 is SGDLS and CDR2 is YYNGEE in the germline V gene. The DNA of the CDR3 is TGTGCCAGCAGCGTAGACCCCGAGCGGGGTGGGCATGAGCAGTTCTTC. Translating it yields CASSVDPERGGHEQFF.